The TCR beta chain described here comes from a study of cytomegalovirus exposure and HLA in healthy donors. Study overall: Early release data held around 82 million unique TCRs from HLA-typed donors.

In the PCR, 60 Vbeta and 13 Jbeta primers were used. The data were produced by immunoSEQ multiplex PCR, yet TCRdb's version contains in-frame clones alone and is incomplete. Here the sample spans approximately 100,000 clones, 76% being singletons. The germline CDR1 and CDR2 sequences are SGHTA and FQGNSA. The V segment lost 6 bases and the J segment 4 bases; nucleotides outside the gene matches: 7. The CDR3 runs to 14 residues. This clone was seen more than once but under ten times. The specimen was PBMCs. The chain couples TRBV7-2 to TRBJ1-1; the match to TRBD1 covers 8 bases. This clonotype originated in a man aged 35 to 55 in good health and CMV-seronegative. DNA for the CDR3: TGTGCCAGCAGATTAAACACAGGGGGCACTGAAGCTTTCTTT. This encodes CASRLNTGGTEAFF.